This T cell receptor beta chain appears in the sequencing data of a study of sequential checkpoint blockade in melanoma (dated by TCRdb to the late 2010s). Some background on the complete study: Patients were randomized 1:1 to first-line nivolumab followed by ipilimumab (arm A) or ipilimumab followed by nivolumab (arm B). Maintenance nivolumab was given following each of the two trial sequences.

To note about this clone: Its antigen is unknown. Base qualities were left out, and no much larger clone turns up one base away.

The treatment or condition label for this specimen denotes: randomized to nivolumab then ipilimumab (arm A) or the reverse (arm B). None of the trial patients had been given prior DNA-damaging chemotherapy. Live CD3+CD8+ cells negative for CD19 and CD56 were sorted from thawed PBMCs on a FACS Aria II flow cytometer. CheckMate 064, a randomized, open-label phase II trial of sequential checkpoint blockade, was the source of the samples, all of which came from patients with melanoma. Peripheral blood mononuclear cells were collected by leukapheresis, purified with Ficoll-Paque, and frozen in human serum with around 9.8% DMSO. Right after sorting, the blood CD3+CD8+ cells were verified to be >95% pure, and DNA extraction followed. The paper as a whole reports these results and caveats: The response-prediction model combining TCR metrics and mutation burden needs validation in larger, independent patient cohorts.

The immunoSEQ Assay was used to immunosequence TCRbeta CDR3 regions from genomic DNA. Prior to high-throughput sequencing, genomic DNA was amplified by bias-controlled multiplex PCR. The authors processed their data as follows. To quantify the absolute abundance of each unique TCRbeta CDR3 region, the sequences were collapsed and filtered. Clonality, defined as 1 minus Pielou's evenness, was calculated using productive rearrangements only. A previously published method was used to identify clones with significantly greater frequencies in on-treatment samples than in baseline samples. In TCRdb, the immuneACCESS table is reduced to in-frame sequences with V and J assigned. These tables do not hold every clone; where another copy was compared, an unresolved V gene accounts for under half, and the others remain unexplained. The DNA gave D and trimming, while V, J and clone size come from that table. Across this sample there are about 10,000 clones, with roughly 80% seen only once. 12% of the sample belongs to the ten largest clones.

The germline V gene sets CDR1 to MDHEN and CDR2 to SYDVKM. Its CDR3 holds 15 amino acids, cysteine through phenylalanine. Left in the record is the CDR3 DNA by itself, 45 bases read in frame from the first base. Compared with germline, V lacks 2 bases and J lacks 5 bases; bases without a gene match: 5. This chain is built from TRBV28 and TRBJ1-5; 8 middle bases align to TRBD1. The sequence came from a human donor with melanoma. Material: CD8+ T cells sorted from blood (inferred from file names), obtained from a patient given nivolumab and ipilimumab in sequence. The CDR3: CASSLGTGGYQPQHF. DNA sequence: TGTGCCAGCAGTTTAGGAACAGGGGGATATCAGCCCCAGCATTTT.